This T cell receptor beta chain was identified during a study of cytomegalovirus exposure and HLA in healthy donors. The study, taken as a whole, reports: 16,951 TCR beta sequences were associated with HLA alleles at 0.05 false discovery rate in a later analysis. Productive rates of about 90% or about 30% were seen for most TCR beta V segments in an earlier analysis. Researchers reported in a later analysis that a missense DCLRE1C variant was tied to TCR beta V- and J-gene trimming.

This clone has just a few counts. The antigen is undetermined. The PCR contained 60 Vbeta and 13 Jbeta primers. Only in-frame clones appear in the TCRdb table, and some are missing; sequencing was by immunoSEQ multiplex PCR. The repertoire includes over 120,000 clones, less than 10% of them detected once, and approximately 1.9% sits in the top ten. V lost 1 base to trimming and J lost 0 bases, with 6 bases between them. From germline, CDR1 is GTSNPN and CDR2 SVGIG (reference sequence). This CDR3 spans 13 amino acids. This chain connects TRBV30 to TRBJ1-1; no firm D call. This TCR was sampled from a man aged 45 to 65 in good health and CMV-seronegative. The sample consisted of PBMCs. CDR3 amino acids: CAWSDTMNTEAFF. In nucleotides, the CDR3 is TGTGCCTGGAGTGACACGATGAACACTGAAGCTTTCTTT.